The 27 T cell receptor beta chains presented below share a single source sample, sequenced in a study of graft-versus-host responses after intestinal transplantation. These receptors have no known antigen. Generated by immunoSEQ multiplex PCR, the TCRdb table keeps only in-frame clones and is missing some. The data hold approximately 90,000 clones, with about 87% observed a single time. The sequencing used unstimulated CD4+ T cells sorted from spleen or lymph node cells, collected before transplant. The origin of the receptors is a human donor who was the organ donor for an intestinal transplant.

The chain is built from TRBV28 and TRBJ2-2; TRBD1 is a possible D gene (6 bases). This CDR3 is 14 amino acids long. Deletions cut 6 bases from V and 0 bases from J, with 8 bases between. Looked up from germline, CDR1 is MDHEN and CDR2 is SYDVKM. The CDR3 DNA reads as TGTGCCAGCAGGACAGGCCCGAACACCGGGGAGCTGTTTTTT. It codes for CASRTGPNTGELFF.

The chain has TRBV4-2 and TRBJ2-1, with a possible D match to TRBD2 (5 bases). Germline loops: CDR1 LGHNA, CDR2 YNFKEQ. The CDR3 sequence is 15 residues long. V was cut by 4 bases and J by 9 bases, with 19 bases left in between. CDR3 DNA sequence: TGTGCCAGCAGCCCAGTCGACGAGGGCCGGGGTGAGCAGTTCTTC. As protein: CASSPVDEGRGEQFF.

The genes are TRBV27 and TRBJ2-3; 12 bases are a match to TRBD2. This CDR3 spans 17 amino acids. From germline, CDR1 is MNHEY and CDR2 SMNVEV (reference sequence). Germline trimming cut 5 bases from V and 5 bases from J; bases unmatched to any gene: 11. Here the CDR3 reads CASSPRLAGAIRDTQYF. The CDR3 DNA reads TGTGCCAGCAGTCCCCGACTAGCGGGGGCGATCCGAGATACGCAGTATTTT.

The chain recombines TRBV19 with TRBJ2-6, with D possibly matching TRBD2 (6 bases). The CDR3 extends over 18 amino acids. Germline loops: CDR1 LNHDA, CDR2 SQIVND (reference sequence). V was pared by 6 bases and J by 3 bases, with 21 bases between. CDR3 sequence: CASSPTSFEVRGANVLTF. As DNA, the CDR3 is TGTGCCAGTAGCCCGACTAGTTTTGAAGTTCGTGGGGCCAACGTCCTGACTTTC.

The chain has TRBV4-1 and TRBJ2-7; maybe TRBD1 (5 bases). Germline V gives CDR1 MGHRA, CDR2 YSYEKL. There are 13 residues in the CDR3. Trimming removed 4 bases from V and 6 bases from J, with 13 bases in between. The CDR3 coding sequence is TGCGCCAGCAGCCTTCAGGGTGGCGCCGAGCAGTACTTC. Translating gives CASSLQGGAEQYF.

The rearrangement links TRBV20-1 to TRBJ1-2; D is undetermined. Germline V CDR1 and CDR2: DFQATT, SNEGSKA (reference sequence). The CDR3 contains 11 residues. The V and J ends lost 3 bases and 5 bases respectively, with 7 bases between them. CDR3 region: CSASRGYGYTF. The CDR3 DNA follows: TGCAGTGCTAGTCGAGGGTATGGCTACACCTTC.

In DNA form, the CDR3 reads TGTGCCAGCAGTGAAGGGCGCAGGAACTATGGCTACACCTTC. It encodes CASSEGRRNYGYTF. V is TRBV2 and J is TRBJ1-2, with D unclear. The CDR3 length is 14 residues. Germline loops: CDR1 SNHLY, CDR2 FYNNEI. V gave up 1 base and J gave up 2 bases, with 8 bases separating them.

The rearrangement joins TRBV6-6 to TRBJ1-3, with D unresolved. V was clipped by 6 bases and J by 2 bases, with 5 bases between them. Germline CDR1 and CDR2: MNHNY and SVGAGI (reference sequence). The CDR3 contains 12 residues. Here the CDR3 reads CASREAGNTIYF. CDR3 DNA sequence: TGTGCCAGCAGGGAGGCTGGAAACACCATATATTTT.

Comments on this clone: A read error may account for a junction end that differs from germline. This same CDR3 is encoded by further DNA sequences in the sample. The chain is built from TRBV7-2 and TRBJ2-3; 16 bases fit TRBD2. The CDR3 has 17 residues. In germline, CDR1 is SGHTA, CDR2 FQGNSA. The CDR3, as DNA: TGTGCCAGCAGCTCTGGGACTAGCGGGGGGGCCACAGATACGCAGTATTTC. This translates into CASSSGTSGGATDTQYF.

CDR3 nucleotide sequence: TGTGCCTGGAGTGGGGGAGCGCGGCCGGAGACCCAGTACTTC. It is translated as CAWSGGARPETQYF. The chain carries TRBV30 and TRBJ2-5; TRBD2 might be the D (5 bases). Per germline, CDR1 GTSNPN and CDR2 SVGIG (reference sequence). Trimming pared 1 base from V and 5 bases from J, leaving 14 bases between. The CDR3 contains 14 residues.

In this sample, this clone turned up once. The chain recombines TRBV7-3 with TRBJ1-1, with D maybe TRBD1 (5 bases). Germline CDR1 SGHTA, CDR2 FQGTGA. Trimming stripped 5 bases from V and 5 bases from J, with 15 bases between. The CDR3 extends over 14 amino acids. Here the CDR3 reads CASSPTSGYTEAFF. The DNA for the CDR3 is TGTGCCAGCAGCCCTACCTCAGGGTATACTGAAGCTTTCTTT.

The gene calls are TRBV7-2 and TRBJ2-4, with TRBD1 as a possible D gene (6 bases). The CDR3 is made up of 16 amino acids. Germline CDR1 reads SGHTA; CDR2 reads FQGNSA. V lost 0 bases to trimming and J lost 4 bases, with 13 bases between them. The CDR3 protein is CASSLATGSRKNIQYF. In DNA form, the CDR3 reads TGTGCCAGCAGCTTAGCCACAGGGTCGAGGAAAAACATTCAGTACTTC.

This clone was observed a handful of times. V is TRBV5-6 and J is TRBJ2-7; maybe TRBD1 (6 bases). Germline V gives CDR1 SGHDT, CDR2 YYEEEE. V was clipped by 0 bases and J by 0 bases, with 7 bases between them. The CDR3 loop spans 14 amino acids. CDR3 bases: TGTGCCAGCAGCTTGGGGGGGCACTCCTACGAGCAGTACTTC. Its protein is CASSLGGHSYEQYF.

This chain connects TRBV4-2 to TRBJ2-5; weak D call: TRBD2 (6 bases). The V and J ends lost 3 bases and 2 bases respectively, with 13 bases between them. Germline-derived CDR1 and CDR2 are LGHNA and YNFKEQ. There are 15 residues in the CDR3. The CDR3 DNA reads as TGTGCCAGCAGCCACTTCCCGGGGGATCAAGAGACCCAGTACTTC. This translates into CASSHFPGDQETQYF.

The rearrangement joins TRBV5-4 to TRBJ2-5, with 8 positions matching TRBD2. Germline trimming cut 4 bases from V and 1 base from J; bases unmatched to any gene: 9. The CDR3 has 16 amino acids. Germline V gene lookup returns CDR1 SGHNT and CDR2 YYREEE (reference sequence). CDR3 nucleotides: TGTGCCAGCAGCGGGGACATCGGGGGGGCCCAAGAGACCCAGTACTTC. Encoded protein: CASSGDIGGAQETQYF.

The chain links TRBV28 to TRBJ2-1; D is undetermined. The V end lost 2 bases, the J end lost 6 bases, and 8 bases lay between the germline ends. The CDR3 runs to 13 residues. Per the germline V gene, CDR1 is MDHEN and CDR2 is SYDVKM. The CDR3 is CASSLDQVNEQFF. CDR3 in DNA: TGTGCCAGCAGTTTAGACCAGGTCAATGAGCAGTTCTTC. The full variable domain, in which reference TRBV28 and TRBJ2-1 provide the parts outside the CDR3, is DVKVTQSSRYLVKRTGEKVFLECVQDMDHENMFWYRQDPGLGLRLIYFSYDVKMKEKGDIPEGYSVSREKKERFSLILESASTNQTSMYLCASSLDQVNEQFFGPGTRLTVL.

The chain recombines TRBV2 with TRBJ1-2; D gene uncertain. V was trimmed by 10 bases and J by 5 bases, leaving 14 bases between them. The germline gives CDR1 SNHLY, CDR2 FYNNEI. CDR3 length: 12 amino acids. In DNA, the CDR3 is TGTGCCATCCACGGGGAGGGATATGGCTACACCTTC. Amino acid sequence: CAIHGEGYGYTF.

A single count supports this clone. This chain uses TRBV18 with TRBJ2-3, with TRBD1 identical over 8 bases. The CDR3 runs to 15 residues. CDR1 KGHSH and CDR2 LQKENI come from the germline V gene. The trim removed 4 bases at V and 0 bases at J, leaving 3 bases unmatched. The CDR3 spells CASSHGQGSTDTQYF. The CDR3 region has the DNA TGTGCCAGCTCACATGGACAGGGTAGCACAGATACGCAGTATTTT.

The CDR3, as DNA: TGTGCCAGCAGGGTCGCATATACGCAGGGCGGCCAGCCCCAGCATTTT. Translating it yields CASRVAYTQGGQPQHF. The chain is built from TRBV2 and TRBJ1-5, with a tentative D call TRBD1 (5 bases). V lost 6 bases and J 7 bases, leaving 22 bases between the germline ends. The CDR3 sequence is 16 residues long. Germline V lookup: CDR1 SNHLY, CDR2 FYNNEI.

The chain is built from TRBV28 and TRBJ2-3; D is possibly TRBD2 (6 bases). The CDR3 runs 14 residues. Germline values: CDR1 MDHEN, CDR2 SYDVKM. The germline V and J ends were trimmed by 6 bases and 3 bases, with 13 bases remaining between them. The CDR3 loop reads CASSRRGRTDTQYF. The CDR3 DNA follows: TGTGCCAGCAGCCGCCGGGGGAGGACAGATACGCAGTATTTT.

V usage is TRBV21-1 and J usage is TRBJ1-3; no DNA check was done on the table's D call, TRBD1. TRBV21-1 is listed as a pseudogene. This CDR3 is built from 17 residues. The CDR3 here is CASSKGWQGSTGNTIYF. The CDR3 region has the DNA TGTGCCAGCAGCAAAGGTTGGCAGGGATCGACTGGAAACACCATATATTTT.

The V gene is TRBV5-4, the J gene TRBJ2-7, with 9 bases matching TRBD1. V trimming: 4 bases; J trimming: 6 bases; junction bases outside the gene matches: 11. There are 15 residues in the CDR3. Germline V gene data show CDR1 as SGHNT and CDR2 as YYREEE (reference sequence). The CDR3 nucleotides read TGTGCCAGCAGCCCCCTAGGGACAGGGTACGGCGAGCAGTACTTC. The encoded protein is CASSPLGTGYGEQYF.

V is TRBV6-6 and J is TRBJ1-5, with a possible D match to TRBD1 (6 bases). Deletions cut 8 bases from V and 1 base from J, with 18 bases between. Germline V gives CDR1 MNHNY, CDR2 SVGAGI (reference sequence). This CDR3 comprises 16 residues. CDR3: CASGLRTEQSNQPQHF. The CDR3 DNA sequence: TGTGCCAGCGGATTGCGGACAGAACAAAGCAATCAGCCCCAGCATTTT.

This chain joins TRBV2 and TRBJ1-5, with 9 bases matching TRBD1. CDR3 length: 17 amino acids. Germline CDR1 and CDR2: SNHLY and FYNNEI. Germline trimming cut 5 bases from V and 2 bases from J; bases unmatched to any gene: 10. The CDR3: CASSRGGTGNRNQPQHF. CDR3 in DNA: TGTGCCAGCAGTCGCGGAGGGACAGGGAACCGCAATCAGCCCCAGCATTTT. Full variable domain (rest looked up from reference TRBV2 and TRBJ1-5): EPEVTQTPSHQVTQMGQEVILRCVPISNHLYFYWYRQILGQKVEFLVSFYNNEISEKSEIFDDQFSVERPDGSNFTLKIRSTKLEDSAMYFCASSRGGTGNRNQPQHFGDGTRLSIL.

The gene calls are TRBV25-1 and TRBJ1-1; 11 positions match TRBD1. The CDR3 is 16 amino acids. Germline CDR1 and CDR2: MGHDK and SYGVNS. Germline trimming cut 10 bases from V and 0 bases from J; bases unmatched to any gene: 10. The CDR3 bases are TGTGCCACTGCGGGGACAGGGGGTGAAATGAACACTGAAGCTTTCTTT. Protein product: CATAGTGGEMNTEAFF. The entire variable domain, with the rest obtained from reference TRBV25-1 and TRBJ1-1, is as follows: EADIYQTPRYLVIGTGKKITLECSQTMGHDKMYWYQQDPGMELHLIHYSYGVNSTEKGDLSSESTVSRIRTEHFPLTLESARPSHTSQYLCATAGTGGEMNTEAFFGQGTRLTVV.

The chain carries TRBV7-9 and TRBJ2-5; TRBD1 matches 10 bases. The CDR3 totals 15 residues. V shed 5 bases, J shed 2 bases, and the junction held 5 bases outside the gene matches. Germline loops: CDR1 SEHNR, CDR2 FQNEAQ (reference sequence). CDR3 amino acids: CASSPPDRGQETQYF. CDR3 sequence (DNA): TGTGCCAGCAGCCCCCCGGACAGGGGGCAAGAGACCCAGTACTTC.

This rearrangement joins TRBV2 to TRBJ2-3, with a possible D match to TRBD2 (6 bases). This CDR3 has 17 amino acids. Trimming took 9 bases from V and 1 from J, leaving 23 bases between them. Germline-derived CDR1 and CDR2 are SNHLY and FYNNEI. The CDR3 sequence is CARNRGPTGGGTDTQYF. The CDR3 nucleotides are TGTGCCAGAAACCGCGGCCCGACCGGCGGGGGCACAGATACGCAGTATTTT.